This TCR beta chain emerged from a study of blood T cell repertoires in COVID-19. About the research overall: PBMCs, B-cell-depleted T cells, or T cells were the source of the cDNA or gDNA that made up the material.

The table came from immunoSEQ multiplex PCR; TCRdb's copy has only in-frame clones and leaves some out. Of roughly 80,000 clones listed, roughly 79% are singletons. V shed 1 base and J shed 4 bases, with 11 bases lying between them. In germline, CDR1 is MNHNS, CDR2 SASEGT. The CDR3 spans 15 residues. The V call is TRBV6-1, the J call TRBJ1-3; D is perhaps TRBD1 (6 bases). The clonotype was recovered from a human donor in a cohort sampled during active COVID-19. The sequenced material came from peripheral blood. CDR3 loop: CASSEDRATGNTIYF. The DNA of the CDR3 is TGTGCCAGCAGTGAAGACAGGGCGACGGGAAACACCATATATTTT.